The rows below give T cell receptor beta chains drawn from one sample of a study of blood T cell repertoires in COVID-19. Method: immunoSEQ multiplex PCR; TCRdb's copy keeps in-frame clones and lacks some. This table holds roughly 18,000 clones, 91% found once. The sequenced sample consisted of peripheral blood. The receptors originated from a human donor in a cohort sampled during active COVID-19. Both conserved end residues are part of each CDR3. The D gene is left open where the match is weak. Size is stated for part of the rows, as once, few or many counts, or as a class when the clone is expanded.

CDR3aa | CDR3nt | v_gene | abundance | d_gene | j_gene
CASSPGTSRNTGELFF | TGTGCCAGCAGCCCGGGGACTAGCAGGAACACCGGGGAGCTGTTTTTT | TRBV5-4 | . | TRBD2 | TRBJ2-2
CASSFSGAKRHREQFF | TGTGCCAGCAGCTTTTCAGGGGCCAAAAGGCACCGTGAGCAGTTCTTC | TRBV7-9 | once | . | TRBJ2-1
CASSVPGQGIGYTF | TGTGCCAGCAGTGTCCCGGGACAGGGAATCGGCTACACCTTC | TRBV2 | . | TRBD1 | TRBJ1-2
CASSIQGGSVLHEQYF | TGTGCCAGTAGTATCCAGGGTGGTTCCGTTCTCCACGAGCAGTACTTC | TRBV19 | . | . | TRBJ2-7
CASSGVAGGSPEDTQYF | TGTGCCAGCTCCGGAGTAGCGGGAGGTTCGCCGGAGGATACGCAGTATTTT | TRBV7-9 | . | TRBD2 | TRBJ2-3
CASSIRPGYYEQYF | TGTGCCAGTAGTATTCGGCCCGGGTACTACGAGCAGTACTTC | TRBV19 | once | . | TRBJ2-7
CASSFGSGQGETQYF | TGTGCTAGCAGCTTTGGGTCAGGTCAAGGCGAGACCCAGTACTTC | TRBV7-7 | . | . | TRBJ2-5
CASILLQGNGNTIYF | TGTGCCAGCATTCTCTTACAGGGGAATGGAAACACCATATATTTT | TRBV6-5 | . | TRBD1 | TRBJ1-3
CASSYRGGDYEQYF | TGTGCCAGCAGTTACCGCGGGGGAGACTACGAGCAGTACTTC | TRBV6-2/TRBV6-3 | . | TRBD2 | TRBJ2-7
CASSLEGRNSPLHF | TGTGCCAGCAGCTTAGAGGGGCGTAATTCACCCCTCCACTTT | TRBV7-6 | few | . | TRBJ1-6
CAISFTGGDAEAFF | TGTGCCATCAGCTTCACAGGGGGCGACGCTGAAGCTTTCTTT | TRBV10-3 | . | TRBD1 | TRBJ1-1
CATTPGPKQGETQYF | TGCGCCACCACCCCGGGTCCCAAACAGGGGGAGACCCAGTACTTC | TRBV5-1 | . | TRBD1 | TRBJ2-5
CAIRSSSLAGGPFSEQYF | TGTGCCATCAGATCCTCCTCGCTAGCGGGAGGGCCTTTCTCCGAGCAGTACTTC | TRBV10-3 | . | TRBD2 | TRBJ2-7
CASSLTGPQSGRDTEAFF | TGTGCCAGCAGCTTAACTGGTCCGCAGAGCGGGAGGGACACTGAAGCTTTCTTT | TRBV5-4 | . | . | TRBJ1-1
CASSRGMLTGGNTEAFF | TGCGCCAGCAGCCGAGGAATGCTAACGGGGGGGAACACTGAAGCTTTCTTT | TRBV4-1 | . | . | TRBJ1-1
CASSIVDRKVEETQYF | TGTGCCAGCAGTATAGTGGACAGAAAGGTCGAGGAGACCCAGTACTTC | TRBV2 | . | . | TRBJ2-5
CASSLQASGPYEQYF | TGTGCCAGCAGTTTACAGGCTAGCGGACCCTACGAGCAGTACTTC | TRBV27 | . | TRBD2 | TRBJ2-7
CASSRQGPQGYTF | TGTGCCAGCAGCCGACAGGGACCCCAGGGCTACACCTTC | TRBV6-5 | . | TRBD1 | TRBJ1-2
CAWSAWDSYQETQYF | TGTGCCTGGAGTGCCTGGGACAGTTACCAAGAGACCCAGTACTTC | TRBV30 | . | TRBD1 | TRBJ2-5
CASSSPGLAETQYF | TGTGCCAGCAGTTCCCCAGGACTAGCGGAGACCCAGTACTTC | TRBV28 | . | TRBD2 | TRBJ2-5
CASSRGTEGSNYGYTF | TGTGCCAGCTCCCGGGGGACGGAAGGTTCTAACTATGGCTACACCTTC | TRBV5-4 | . | . | TRBJ1-2
CASSPFSGVDTQYF | TGTGCCAGCAGCCCCTTTAGCGGGGTGGATACGCAGTATTTT | TRBV7-2 | . | TRBD2 | TRBJ2-3
CASSDRDRRNTGELFF | TGTGCCAGCAGCGACCGGGACAGGAGGAACACCGGGGAGCTGTTTTTT | TRBV11-3 | . | TRBD1 | TRBJ2-2
CASSPTVLGPKAVVETQYF | TGCGCCAGCAGCCCGACGGTGTTAGGGCCGAAAGCGGTAGTAGAGACCCAGTACTTC | TRBV5-1 | . | . | TRBJ2-5
CASSQSRAGGSPLHF | TGCGCCAGCAGCCAATCGAGAGCCGGGGGATCACCCCTCCACTTT | TRBV4-1 | . | . | TRBJ1-6
CASGAQGGNQPQHF | TGTGCTAGTGGTGCCCAGGGGGGCAATCAGCCCCAGCATTTT | TRBV12-5 | . | TRBD1 | TRBJ1-5
CASRTGANQPQHF | TGTGCCAGCAGGACAGGGGCTAATCAGCCCCAGCATTTT | TRBV12-3/TRBV12-4 | . | TRBD1 | TRBJ1-5
CASSYSRQANYEQYF | TGTGCCAGCAGTTACTCTCGGCAGGCAAACTACGAGCAGTACTTC | TRBV6-5 | . | . | TRBJ2-7
CASSPDPWQGARDTEAFF | TGTGCCAGCAGCCCAGATCCGTGGCAGGGGGCGAGGGACACTGAAGCTTTCTTT | TRBV3-1/TRBV3-2 | few | TRBD1 | TRBJ1-1
CASSRAPGLANSGGSYNEQFF | TGTGCCAGCTCACGCGCCCCGGGACTTGCAAATTCCGGCGGCTCCTACAATGAGCAGTTCTTC | TRBV18 | . | . | TRBJ2-1
CASSERQPNTEAFF | TGTGCCAGCAGTGAGAGACAGCCGAACACTGAAGCTTTCTTT | TRBV6-1 | . | . | TRBJ1-1
CASSLGNYGYTF | TGCGCCAGCAGCCTCGGTAACTATGGCTACACCTTC | TRBV10-2 | . | . | TRBJ1-2
CASSRHNNEQFF | TGTGCCAGCAGTCGACATAACAATGAGCAGTTCTTC | TRBV6-2/TRBV6-3 | . | . | TRBJ2-1
CASSIARGAYEQYF | TGTGCCAGTAGTATAGCTCGGGGGGCCTACGAGCAGTACTTC | TRBV19 | . | TRBD2 | TRBJ2-7
CASSGVRDSNTEAFF | TGTGCCAGCAGCGGAGTCCGGGACAGCAACACTGAAGCTTTCTTT | TRBV7-8 | . | TRBD1 | TRBJ1-1
CASRIDRGGYTF | TGTGCCAGCAGGATCGACAGGGGTGGCTACACCTTC | TRBV12-3/TRBV12-4 | once | TRBD1 | TRBJ1-2
CASSLISYEQYF | TGTGCCAGCAGCCTAATCAGCTACGAGCAGTACTTC | TRBV3-1/TRBV3-2 | . | . | TRBJ2-7
CASSYSGTGPTDTQYF | TGCGCCAGCAGCTATTCCGGGACAGGTCCTACAGATACGCAGTATTTT | TRBV5-1 | . | TRBD1 | TRBJ2-3
CASSLRGRANYGYTF | TGTGCCAGCAGCTTAAGAGGGAGAGCTAACTATGGCTACACCTTC | TRBV7-2 | . | . | TRBJ1-2
CAWGGLSPLHF | TGTGCCTGGGGGGGCCTTTCACCCCTCCACTTT | TRBV30 | few | . | TRBJ1-6